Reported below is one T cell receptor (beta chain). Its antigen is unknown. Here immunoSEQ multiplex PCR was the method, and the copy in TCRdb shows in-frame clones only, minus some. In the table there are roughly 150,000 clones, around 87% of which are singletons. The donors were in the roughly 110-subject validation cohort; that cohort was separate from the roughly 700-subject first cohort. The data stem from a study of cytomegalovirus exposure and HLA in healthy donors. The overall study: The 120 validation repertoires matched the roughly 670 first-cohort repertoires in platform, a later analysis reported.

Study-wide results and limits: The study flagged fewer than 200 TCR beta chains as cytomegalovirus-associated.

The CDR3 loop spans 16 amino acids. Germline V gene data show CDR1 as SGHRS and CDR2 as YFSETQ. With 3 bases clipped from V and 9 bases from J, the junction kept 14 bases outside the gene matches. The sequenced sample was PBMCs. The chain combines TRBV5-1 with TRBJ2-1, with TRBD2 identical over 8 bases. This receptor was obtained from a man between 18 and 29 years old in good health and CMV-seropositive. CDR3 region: CASSSQASGRRSEQFF. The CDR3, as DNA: TGCGCCAGCAGCTCTCAGGCAAGCGGGAGAAGGAGTGAGCAGTTCTTC.